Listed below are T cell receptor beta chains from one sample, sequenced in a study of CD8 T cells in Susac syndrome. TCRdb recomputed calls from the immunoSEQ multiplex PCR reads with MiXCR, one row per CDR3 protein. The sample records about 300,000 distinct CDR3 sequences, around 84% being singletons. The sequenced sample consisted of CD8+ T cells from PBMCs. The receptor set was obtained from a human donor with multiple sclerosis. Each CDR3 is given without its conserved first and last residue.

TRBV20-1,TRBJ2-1,SASHPPTSGTIPNEQF
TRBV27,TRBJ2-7,ASSRGQGHEQY
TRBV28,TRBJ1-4,ASSRPKLQLF
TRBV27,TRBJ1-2,ASSKGYGYT
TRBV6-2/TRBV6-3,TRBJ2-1,ASSWTQLQEQF
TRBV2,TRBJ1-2,ASSEGGALNYGYT
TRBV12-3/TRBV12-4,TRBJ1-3,ASSPPVMGGNTIY
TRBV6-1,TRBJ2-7,ASRETGHEQY
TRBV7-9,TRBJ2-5,ASSLASPPAQY
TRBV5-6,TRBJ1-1,ASSLAQLEAF
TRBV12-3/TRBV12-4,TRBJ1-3,ASIKTGVSPGNTIY
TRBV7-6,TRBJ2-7,ASSGNRVAFYEQY
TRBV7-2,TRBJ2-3,ASSLEGLPDTQY
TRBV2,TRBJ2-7,ASSSTSTPPYEQY
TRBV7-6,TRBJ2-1,ASSLLADYNEQF
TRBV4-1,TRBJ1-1,ASSQRQLNTEAF
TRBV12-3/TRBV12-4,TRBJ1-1,ASSLRGLTEAF
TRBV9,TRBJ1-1,ASSVYWNTEAF
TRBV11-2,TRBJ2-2,ASSLAPGGDTRYTGELF
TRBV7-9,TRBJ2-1,ASSWNPVAGYDNEQF
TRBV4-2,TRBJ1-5,ASSQGNQPQH
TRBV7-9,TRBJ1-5,ASSSSTGSNQPQH
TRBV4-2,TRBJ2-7,ASSQDPVGTYEQY
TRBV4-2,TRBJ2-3,ASSQDPAGEADTQY
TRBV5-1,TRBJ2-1,ASSISGRYNEQF
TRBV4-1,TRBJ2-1,ASSPRLGNEQF
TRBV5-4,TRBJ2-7,ASSLEAGVEQY
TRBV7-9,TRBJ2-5,ASSLGASGQEAQY
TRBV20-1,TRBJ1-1,SASGTRLDTEAF
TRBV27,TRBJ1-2,ASAKDSFYYGYT
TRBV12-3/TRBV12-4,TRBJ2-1,ASSFRREDEQF
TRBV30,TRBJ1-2,AWSVQGSNYGYT
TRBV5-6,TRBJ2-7,ASSLGLRAYEQY
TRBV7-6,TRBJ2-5,ASSLGQGVGETQY
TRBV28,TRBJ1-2,ASSTSGTFYGYT
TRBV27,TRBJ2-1,ASMPGGTYNEQF
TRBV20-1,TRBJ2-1,SALWGGNEQF
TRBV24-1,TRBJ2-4,ATSDSRSGENIQY
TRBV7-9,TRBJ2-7,ASSGRAPEQY
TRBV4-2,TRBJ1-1,AGSLGGVRTEAF
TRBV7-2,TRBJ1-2,ASSLGTVFPYGYT
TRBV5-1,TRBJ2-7,ASSPPAGTYEQY
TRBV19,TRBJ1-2,ASSSRVDNYGYT
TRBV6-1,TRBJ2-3,ASSELEISTDTQY
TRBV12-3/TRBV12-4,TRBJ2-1,ASYFAGGGGEQF
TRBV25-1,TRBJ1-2,ASSELPGYGYT